What follows are 3 T cell receptor beta chains derived from one specimen sequenced in a study of response to subunit inactivated influenza vaccine. MiXCR, run by TCRdb on the RT-PCR reads, gives a single entry per CDR3 protein. The top ten clones hold 7.6% of a sample with about 650,000 distinct CDR3 sequences, 12% to 15% of them seen once. The source was PBMCs from blood, collected 14 to 15 days before vaccination. All receptors come from a man between 50 and 59 years old who received an inactivated influenza vaccine.

The chain employs TRBV5-1 and TRBJ2-7; D remains unclear. Germline assignment: CDR1 SGHRS and CDR2 YFSETQ. V was cut by 7 bases and J by 0 bases, with 11 bases left in between. This CDR3 contains 13 residues. For the CDR3, the DNA is TGCGCCAGCTCGAAGCAGCGCTCCTACGAGCAGTACTTC. It codes for CASSKQRSYEQYF.

In this sample, this clonotype turned up a few times. The chain employs TRBV6-5 and TRBJ2-6, with D unresolved. Deletions cut 1 base from V and 4 bases from J, with 8 bases between. The CDR3 covers 15 residues. CDR1 is MNHEY and CDR2 is SVGAGI in the germline V gene. This chain's CDR3 is CASSYLAIGANVLTF. The CDR3 region has the DNA TGTGCCAGCAGTTACTTGGCGATCGGGGCCAACGTCCTGACTTTC.

This clonotype showed up just a few times. V usage is TRBV5-6 and J usage is TRBJ2-4; D remains unclear. Trimming cost V 2 bases and J 7 bases, with 4 bases left between them. Germline V gives CDR1 SGHDT, CDR2 YYEEEE. The CDR3 totals 11 residues. The CDR3 region is CASSFRNIQYF. CDR3 nucleotide sequence: TGTGCCAGCAGCTTTAGGAACATTCAGTACTTC.